These 25 T cell receptor beta chains originate from one sample sequenced in a study of cytomegalovirus exposure and HLA in healthy donors (dated by TCRdb to 2016 to 2017). Libraries were prepared through the immunoSEQ multiplex PCR assay. A mixture of 60 forward primers for TCR Vbeta segments and 13 reverse primers for TCR Jbeta segments was used in the multiplex PCR. The table was pulled from immuneACCESS by TCRdb, which kept in-frame rearrangements only. Such tables lose some clones; where checked, under half of the loss comes from unresolved V genes, and the rest has no known cause. Within this sample are more than 90,000 clones, with approximately 77% of them counted one time only. The leading ten clones occupy approximately 5% of the sample. Sample: PBMCs. The receptor source for this set is a man aged 50 to 60 in good health and CMV-seropositive.

This clone came up once. The chain joins TRBV25-1 to TRBJ1-1; 11 bases match TRBD1. Germline V gene sequence: CDR1 MGHDK, CDR2 SYGVNS. The CDR3 covers 12 residues. V dropped 10 bases and J dropped 4; count of bases not matched to a gene: 2. The CDR3 DNA sequence: TGTGCCACCGGACAGGGGGCCACTGAAGCTTTCTTT. Translating gives CATGQGATEAFF.

The J gene is TRBJ1-2, the V gene TRBV5-1; no reliable D call. The CDR3 runs to 15 residues. CDR1 is SGHRS, CDR2 YFSETQ, per germline. The V and J ends lost 0 bases and 1 base respectively, with 10 bases between them. The CDR3, as DNA: TGCGCCAGCAGCTTGGGAGGGCGGGATAACTATGGCTACACCTTC. Its translation is CASSLGGRDNYGYTF.

This clone was detected only a few times. This rearrangement joins TRBV7-8 to TRBJ1-5, with D uncertain. Looked up from germline, CDR1 is SGHVS and CDR2 is FQNEAQ. The V end was cut by 0 bases, the J end by 3 bases, with 6 bases between. The CDR3 extends over 14 amino acids. In DNA form, the CDR3 reads TGTGCCAGCAGCTTAGCACAGTTCAATCAGCCCCAGCATTTT. This encodes CASSLAQFNQPQHF. The complete variable domain, with remaining parts taken from reference TRBV7-8 and TRBJ1-5, reads GAGVSQSPRYKVAKRGQDVALRCDPISGHVSLFWYQQALGQGPEFLTYFQNEAQLDKSGLPSDRFFAERPEGSVSTLKIQRTQQEDSAVYLCASSLAQFNQPQHFGDGTRLSIL.

This clone was recorded once. The V gene is TRBV13, the J gene TRBJ2-7; maybe TRBD2 (7 bases). Germline CDR1 and CDR2: PRHDT and FYEKMQ (reference sequence). This CDR3 has 16 residues. The ends were cut back, 5 bases at V and 7 bases at J, with 24 bases in the middle. This chain's CDR3 is CASSNFRRGPLEEQYF. CDR3 bases: TGTGCCAGCAGCAATTTTAGGCGGGGGCCCCTTGAGGAGCAGTACTTC.

This clone showed up just once. The rearrangement links TRBV30 to TRBJ2-7; TRBD1 aligns across 9 bases. The ends lost 2 bases at V and 4 bases at J; junction bases unmatched: 3. The germline CDR1 and CDR2 sequences are GTSNPN and SVGIG (reference sequence). The length of the CDR3 is 13 residues. The CDR3 protein is CAWSLGQGYEQYF. The CDR3 nucleotides are TGTGCCTGGAGTCTAGGACAGGGGTACGAGCAGTACTTC.

The table lists this clone with a few counts. The CDR3 nucleotides read TGTGCCAGCAGCTCCCGCGAACAGGGAGTCTACGCTGAAGCTTTCTTT. Translation: CASSSREQGVYAEAFF. V and J are TRBV11-2 and TRBJ1-1; D possibly corresponds to TRBD1 (6 bases). The V end was cut by 4 bases, the J end by 6 bases, with 21 bases between. Germline V gene sequence: CDR1 SGHAT, CDR2 FQNNGV. This CDR3 spans 16 amino acids.

The chain uses TRBV6-5 and TRBJ1-1, with TRBD1 as a possible D gene (5 bases). The CDR3 totals 13 residues. Germline CDR1 is MNHEY and CDR2 is SVGAGI. V lost 5 bases and J 1 base, leaving 8 bases between the germline ends. This CDR3 reads CASSRRGNTEAFF. The DNA of the CDR3 is TGTGCCAGCAGTAGGAGGGGGAACACTGAAGCTTTCTTT.

This clone was seen just once. Other DNA sequences of this sample code for an identical CDR3. The chain employs TRBV2 and TRBJ2-1, with 9 bases that match TRBD2. Looked up from germline, CDR1 is SNHLY and CDR2 is FYNNEI. V lost 8 bases to trimming and J lost 5 bases; unmatched junction nucleotides: 10. The CDR3 loop spans 15 amino acids. The CDR3 region has the DNA TGTGCCAGCCGCCGAACGAGCGGGGGGCACAATGAGCAGTTCTTC. Encoded protein: CASRRTSGGHNEQFF.

V is TRBV10-3 and J is TRBJ2-5, with 9 positions matching TRBD1. The V gene's germline CDR1 is ENHRY and CDR2 SYGVKD. J lost 2 bases, V lost 7 bases, and 2 bases had no gene match. CDR3 length equals 13 residues. In nucleotides, the CDR3 is TGTGCCATCATGGGGACAGGGCAAGAGACCCAGTACTTC. As protein: CAIMGTGQETQYF.

This clone was seen a few times. The chain joins TRBV10-3 to TRBJ2-5; 15 bases are a match to TRBD2. The V gene end was trimmed by 2 bases and the J gene end by 4 bases; junction bases not matched to a gene: 5. The CDR3 has 17 amino acids. Looked up from germline, CDR1 is ENHRY and CDR2 is SYGVKD. For the CDR3, the DNA is TGTGCCATCAGTGAGGGGACTAGCGGGGGGAAGCGAGAGACCCAGTACTTC. It yields the protein CAISEGTSGGKRETQYF.

The chain has TRBV7-3 and TRBJ2-7, with 11 bases matching TRBD2. Per germline, CDR1 SGHTA and CDR2 FQGTGA. The V segment lost 5 bases and the J segment 4 bases; nucleotides outside the gene matches: 4. The CDR3 length is 14 residues. CDR3 nucleotide sequence: TGTGCCAGCAGCCTTAGCGGGGGGGCTTACGAGCAGTACTTC. It translates to CASSLSGGAYEQYF.

The J gene is TRBJ2-7, the V gene TRBV4-1, with a weak D call TRBD1 (6 bases). There are 15 residues in the CDR3. CDR1 is MGHRA, CDR2 YSYEKL, per germline. Deletions cut 4 bases from V and 1 base from J, with 14 bases between. The chain's CDR3 is CASSRGRQGSYEQYF. CDR3 bases: TGCGCCAGCAGCCGCGGAAGGCAGGGGTCCTACGAGCAGTACTTC.

This rearrangement joins TRBV19 to TRBJ1-1, with 8 nucleotides matching TRBD1. There are 15 residues in the CDR3. Germline V CDR1 and CDR2: LNHDA, SQIVND (reference sequence). The J segment lost 1 base and the V segment lost 4 bases, leaving 5 bases of the junction unmatched. CDR3 residues: CASSSQGAGNTEAFF. In nucleotides, the CDR3 is TGTGCCAGTAGTAGCCAGGGGGCGGGGAACACTGAAGCTTTCTTT.

This rearrangement joins TRBV5-1 to TRBJ2-1, with 9 nucleotides matching TRBD2. Germline values: CDR1 SGHRS, CDR2 YFSETQ. V was clipped by 7 bases and J by 8 bases; unmatched bases: 10. The length of the CDR3 is 14 residues. The CDR3 spells CASRRGLAEDEQFF. In DNA form, the CDR3 reads TGCGCCAGCCGCCGGGGACTAGCTGAGGATGAGCAGTTCTTC.

Only a few counts were recorded for this clone. The chain uses TRBV30 and TRBJ1-5; 12 bases line up with TRBD1. The CDR3 is 15 residues long. Germline values: CDR1 GTSNPN, CDR2 SVGIG (reference sequence). J lost 4 bases, V lost 2 bases, and 3 bases had no gene match. The DNA for the CDR3 is TGTGCCTGGAGTCCGGGACAGGGGGCAAATCAGCCCCAGCATTTT. Protein product: CAWSPGQGANQPQHF.

The chain recombines TRBV30 with TRBJ2-2, with 11 bases that match TRBD1. The germline V gene encodes CDR1 GTSNPN and CDR2 SVGIG (reference sequence). J was trimmed by 6 bases and V by 6 bases; bases with no gene match: 3. The CDR3 loop spans 13 amino acids. Here the CDR3 DNA reads TGTGCCTGCCAGGGACAGGGGGCCGGGGAGCTGTTTTTT. The encoded protein is CACQGQGAGELFF.

This chain links TRBV6-5 with TRBJ1-1, with 7 nucleotides matching TRBD1. The CDR3 has 12 amino acids. Germline CDR1 reads MNHEY; CDR2 reads SVGAGI. The ends lost 8 bases at V and 4 bases at J; junction bases unmatched: 4. The CDR3 protein is CASLRDSTEAFF. Here the CDR3 DNA reads TGTGCCAGCCTCCGGGACAGCACTGAAGCTTTCTTT.

The J gene is TRBJ1-2, the V gene TRBV5-8, with D tentatively TRBD1 (6 bases). The germline V gene encodes CDR1 SGHTS and CDR2 YDEGEE. The ends were cut back, 4 bases at V and 14 bases at J, with 15 bases in the middle. The CDR3 contains 11 residues. The CDR3: CASSQPGTPTF. The CDR3 DNA sequence: TGTGCCAGCAGCCAGCCCGGGACACCGACCTTC. Together with reference TRBV5-8 and TRBJ1-2, the CDR3 gives the full variable domain: EAGVTQSPTHLIKTRGQQATLRCSPISGHTSVYWYQQALGLGLQFLLWYDEGEERNRGNFPPRFSGRQFPNYSSELNVNALELEDSALYLCASSQPGTPTFGSGTRLTVV.

The chain has TRBV19 and TRBJ2-1; D is uncertain. V was shortened by 1 base and J by 5 bases, with 9 bases between the two germline ends. Germline loops: CDR1 LNHDA, CDR2 SQIVND (reference sequence). CDR3 length equals 14 residues. CDR3 in amino acids: CASSIGVTNNEQFF. The CDR3 DNA reads TGTGCCAGTAGTATAGGTGTCACAAACAATGAGCAGTTCTTC.

V gene TRBV29-1 combines with J gene TRBJ2-2; possibly TRBD1 for D (6 bases). V dropped 3 bases and J dropped 0 bases, with 8 bases sitting between them. The germline CDR1 and CDR2 sequences are SQVTM and ANQGSEA. CDR3 length: 14 residues. The CDR3 loop reads CSVDDRTNTGELFF. DNA for the CDR3: TGCAGCGTTGACGACAGGACGAACACCGGGGAGCTGTTTTTT.

This sequence joins TRBV5-6 and TRBJ2-7, with TRBD1 identical over 9 bases. Losses at the gene ends were 4 bases for V and 4 bases for J; bases not matched to a gene: 9. CDR1 is SGHDT, CDR2 YYEEEE, per germline. This CDR3 contains 15 residues. The CDR3 here is CASSRPGTGMYEQYF. The CDR3 DNA reads TGTGCCAGCAGCCGTCCCGGGACAGGGATGTACGAGCAGTACTTC.

This clone was seen a few times. The chain combines TRBV2 with TRBJ2-1, with TRBD2 identical over 12 bases. Germline loops: CDR1 SNHLY, CDR2 FYNNEI. V was pared by 5 bases and J by 9 bases, with 2 bases of the junction left unmatched. CDR3 length equals 13 residues. The CDR3 region is CASSTLAGGEQFF. DNA of the CDR3: TGTGCCAGCAGTACACTAGCGGGGGGTGAGCAGTTCTTC.

The gene calls are TRBV7-9 and TRBJ2-3, with 8 positions matching TRBD2. V was pared by 4 bases and J by 3 bases, with 15 bases of the junction left unmatched. CDR1 is SEHNR, CDR2 FQNEAQ, per germline (reference sequence). There are 18 residues in the CDR3. DNA for the CDR3: TGTGCCAGCAGCTACACCTTCTTAAGCGGGAGAGAAACAGATACGCAGTATTTT. Protein sequence: CASSYTFLSGRETDTQYF.

This clone showed up many times. J is TRBJ2-1 and V is TRBV7-2; 10 bases align to TRBD2. Germline CDR1 SGHTA, CDR2 FQGNSA. The CDR3 extends over 15 amino acids. J was trimmed by 9 bases and V by 2 bases; bases with no gene match: 7. This CDR3 is CASSLSSSGSSEQFF. The CDR3 DNA is TGTGCCAGCAGCTTATCCTCTAGCGGGAGCTCTGAGCAGTTCTTC. Full variable domain (outside the CDR3, taken from reference TRBV7-2 and TRBJ2-1): GAGVSQSPSNKVTEKGKDVELRCDPISGHTALYWYRQSLGQGLEFLIYFQGNSAPDKSGLPSDRFSAERTGGSVSTLTIQRTQQEDSAVYLCASSLSSSGSSEQFFGPGTRLTVL.

V and J are TRBV25-1 and TRBJ2-3; 7 positions agree with TRBD2. Germline trimming cut 3 bases from V and 5 bases from J; bases unmatched to any gene: 5. The germline V gene encodes CDR1 MGHDK and CDR2 SYGVNS. The length of the CDR3 is 14 residues. CDR3 nucleotides: TGTGCCAGCAGTGAGGGCGGGAGCGGAGATACGCAGTATTTT. It is translated as CASSEGGSGDTQYF. The full variable domain, its missing parts supplied by reference TRBV25-1 and TRBJ2-3, is EADIYQTPRYLVIGTGKKITLECSQTMGHDKMYWYQQDPGMELHLIHYSYGVNSTEKGDLSSESTVSRIRTEHFPLTLESARPSHTSQYLCASSEGGSGDTQYFGPGTRLTVL.